This T cell receptor beta chain was found in a study of radiotherapy plus CTLA-4 blockade in lung cancer. Libraries were prepared by immunoSEQ multiplex PCR; TCRdb keeps only in-frame clonotypes and omits some of them. The data show some 30,000 clones, under 85% seen once. Points on this clone: The same CDR3 is also encoded by other DNA sequences in this sample.

Alongside CTLA-4 blockade with ipilimumab, patients with chemo-refractory metastatic non-small-cell lung cancer received focal radiation. Here the sequenced sample was peripheral blood, taken from a patient treated with radiotherapy plus ipilimumab. The TCR was taken from a human donor with non-small cell lung cancer that progressed on radiotherapy plus ipilimumab.

The DNA for the CDR3 is TGTGCCAGCAGTTACTTCAGGGGGACTGAAGCTTTCTTT. As protein: CASSYFRGTEAFF. This chain connects TRBV6-5 to TRBJ1-1, with TRBD1 identical over 7 bases. CDR1 is MNHEY, CDR2 SVGAGI, per germline. CDR3 length: 13 amino acids. V lost 1 base and J lost 5; bases outside the gene matches: 1.